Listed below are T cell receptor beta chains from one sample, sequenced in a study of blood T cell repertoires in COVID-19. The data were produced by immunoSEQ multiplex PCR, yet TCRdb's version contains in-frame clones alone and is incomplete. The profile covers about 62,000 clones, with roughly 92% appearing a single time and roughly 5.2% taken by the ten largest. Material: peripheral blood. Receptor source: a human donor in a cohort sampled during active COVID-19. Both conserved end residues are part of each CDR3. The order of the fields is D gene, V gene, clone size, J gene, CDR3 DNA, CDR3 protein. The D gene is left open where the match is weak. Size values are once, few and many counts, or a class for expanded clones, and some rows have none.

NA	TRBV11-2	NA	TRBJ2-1	TGTGCCAGCAGCTTAGTGGGGCTAGCGTCGATAGATGAGCAGTTCTTC	CASSLVGLASIDEQFF
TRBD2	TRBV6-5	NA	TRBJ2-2	TGTGCCAGCAGTCCGGGACTAGCTACCGGGGAGCTGTTTTTT	CASSPGLATGELFF
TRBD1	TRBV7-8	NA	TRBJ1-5	TGTGCCAGCAGCCGACAGGGGGGCGTGGATCAGCCCCAGCATTTT	CASSRQGGVDQPQHF
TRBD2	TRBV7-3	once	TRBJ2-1	TGTGCCAGCAGCCCCAGCGGGGGAGCCTACAATGAGCAGTTCTTC	CASSPSGGAYNEQFF
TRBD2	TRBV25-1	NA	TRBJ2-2	TGTGCCTCGGGAGGGTACACCGGGGAGCTGTTTTTT	CASGGYTGELFF
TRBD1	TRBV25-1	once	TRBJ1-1	TGTGCCAGCAGTGGAGGGGGCGGGACTGAAGCTTTCTTT	CASSGGGGTEAFF
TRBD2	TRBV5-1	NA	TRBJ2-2	TGCGCCAGCAGCTCAACCTTACTTAAACTAGCGGGATCGGCCGGGGAGCTGTTTTTT	CASSSTLLKLAGSAGELFF
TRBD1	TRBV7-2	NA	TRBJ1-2	TGTGCCAGCAGCGCTGGGACAGCCCCCTATGGCTACACCTTC	CASSAGTAPYGYTF
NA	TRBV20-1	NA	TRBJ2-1	TGCAGTGCTAGACTAGATGGCGAGCAGTTCTTC	CSARLDGEQFF
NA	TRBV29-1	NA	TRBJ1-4	TGCAGCGTTTCGAACATCGGAGGGTCTAATGAAAAACTGTTTTTT	CSVSNIGGSNEKLFF
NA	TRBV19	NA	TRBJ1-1	TGTGCCAGTGCGCGACAAGATTCTACTGAAGCTTTCTTT	CASARQDSTEAFF
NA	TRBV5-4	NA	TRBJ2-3	TGTGCCAGCCCCCGATGGAGTGGCCCGGATACGCAGTATTTT	CASPRWSGPDTQYF
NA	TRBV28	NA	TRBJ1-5	TGTGCCAGTCAGACCCGCTCGGGATCCCAGCATTTT	CASQTRSGSQHF
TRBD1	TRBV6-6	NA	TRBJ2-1	TGTGCCAGCAGTATACCAGGGGGCGCGGATAATGAGCAGTTCTTC	CASSIPGGADNEQFF
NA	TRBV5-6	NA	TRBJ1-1	TGTGCCAGCAGTTTACGTCTGGTGGGAGGAGAAGCTTTCTTT	CASSLRLVGGEAFF
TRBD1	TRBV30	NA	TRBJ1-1	TGTGCCTGGAGGGGACCCGGGACAGGGGGCAGGGACACTGAAGCTTTCTTT	CAWRGPGTGGRDTEAFF
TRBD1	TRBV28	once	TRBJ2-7	TGTGCCAGCAGTTTCCCCCAAGGGGGACAGGGGATCACCTACGAGCAGTACTTC	CASSFPQGGQGITYEQYF
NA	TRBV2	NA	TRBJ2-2	TGTGCCAGCAGTGAATGGGTCATCGGAAGGGGCACCGGGGAGCTGTTTTTT	CASSEWVIGRGTGELFF
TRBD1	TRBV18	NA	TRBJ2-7	TGTGCCAGCTCACCGGGACAGAACCGAGAGCAGTACTTC	CASSPGQNREQYF
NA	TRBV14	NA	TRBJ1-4	TGTGCCAGCAGCCAAGAGGGGAGGGGAAATGAAAAACTGTTTTTT	CASSQEGRGNEKLFF
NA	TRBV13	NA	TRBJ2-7	TGTGCCAGCAGCTTAGGTTATCCCAGAGGCGACGAGCAGTACTTC	CASSLGYPRGDEQYF
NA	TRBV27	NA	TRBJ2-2	TGTGCCAGCAGTCCGATAGTGGCCGGGGGCGGGGAGCTGTTTTTT	CASSPIVAGGGELFF
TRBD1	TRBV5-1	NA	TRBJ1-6	TGCGCCAGCAGCGTAACCGGGACAGGGGCTAGGAATTCACCCCTCCACTTT	CASSVTGTGARNSPLHF
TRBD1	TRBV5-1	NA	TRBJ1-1	TGCGCCAGCAGCTTCGAGACAGGGTTGGGAACTGAAGCTTTCTTT	CASSFETGLGTEAFF
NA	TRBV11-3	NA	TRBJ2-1	TGTGCCAGCAGCTCCCAGACGGGAGCGGCCTACAATGAGCAGTTCTTC	CASSSQTGAAYNEQFF
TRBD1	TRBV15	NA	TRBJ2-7	TGTGCCACCAGCAGAGATCGGGACAGGGGTGACTACGAGCAGTACTTC	CATSRDRDRGDYEQYF
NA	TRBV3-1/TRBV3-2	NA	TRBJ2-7	TGTGCCAGCAGCCAAGATGGAGGGGAGCAGTACTTC	CASSQDGGEQYF
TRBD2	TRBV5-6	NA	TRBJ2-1	TGTGCCAGCAGCTTGGGAGGGACTAGCGGGAGCCGTTATGAGCAGTTCTTC	CASSLGGTSGSRYEQFF
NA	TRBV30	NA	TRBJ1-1	TGTGCCTGGAGCCCAGGGGTCACTGAAGCTTTCTTT	CAWSPGVTEAFF
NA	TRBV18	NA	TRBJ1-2	TGTGCCAGCTCACCAGGGGGGATCAGCTATGGCTACACCTTC	CASSPGGISYGYTF
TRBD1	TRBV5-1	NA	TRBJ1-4	TGCGCCAGCAGCTTCGGACAGGGGAATGAAAAACTGTTTTTT	CASSFGQGNEKLFF
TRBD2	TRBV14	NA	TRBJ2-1	TGTGCCAGCAGCCACTCTAGCGGGGTCTACAATGAGCAGTTCTTC	CASSHSSGVYNEQFF
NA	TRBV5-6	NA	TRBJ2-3	TGTGCCAGCAGCCGCGAGACAGATACGCAGTATTTT	CASSRETDTQYF
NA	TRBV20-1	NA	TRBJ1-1	TGCAGTGCTACCTCGAACACTGAAGCTTTCTTT	CSATSNTEAFF
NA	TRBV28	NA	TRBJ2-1	TGTGCCAGCAGTTTACCCCGGACAGTCTACAATGAGCAGTTCTTC	CASSLPRTVYNEQFF
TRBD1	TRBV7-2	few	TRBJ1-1	TGTGCCAGCAGCTCCCAAGGACAGGGGGTCACTGAAGCTTTCTTT	CASSSQGQGVTEAFF
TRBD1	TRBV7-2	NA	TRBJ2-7	TGTGCCAGCAGCTTGGGACAGGGGGCCCGCGGCGAGCAGTACTTC	CASSLGQGARGEQYF
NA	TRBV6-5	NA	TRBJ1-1	TGTGCCAGTAGTTACTGGACAGACGACACTGAAGCTTTCTTT	CASSYWTDDTEAFF
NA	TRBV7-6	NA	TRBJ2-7	TGTGCCAGCAGCGCCACCGGGTTCGAGCAGTACTTC	CASSATGFEQYF
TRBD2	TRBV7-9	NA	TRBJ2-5	TGTGCCAGCAGCTCCGGGACTACCCCAACGGAGACCCAGTACTTC	CASSSGTTPTETQYF
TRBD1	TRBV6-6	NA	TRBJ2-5	TGTGCCAGCAGCTACACGACGGGACAGCCCCAAGAGACCCAGTACTTC	CASSYTTGQPQETQYF
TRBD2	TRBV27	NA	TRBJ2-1	TGTGCCAGCAGTTCAAGGACTAGTGGAGATGAGCAGTTCTTC	CASSSRTSGDEQFF
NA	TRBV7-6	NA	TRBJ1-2	TGTGCCAGCAGCTTAGAGGCAGGGGAGTACTACACCTTC	CASSLEAGEYYTF
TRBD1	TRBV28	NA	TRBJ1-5	TGTGCCAGCAGTGGCCCCAGACAGGGGACGACCGGGCAGCCCCAGCATTTT	CASSGPRQGTTGQPQHF
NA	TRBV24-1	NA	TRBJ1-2	TGTGCCACCAGTGATGGGGCAGCCTATGGCTACACCTTC	CATSDGAAYGYTF
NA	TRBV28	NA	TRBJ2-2	TGTGCCAGCAGTTTCCAGAACACCGGGGAGCTGTTTTTT	CASSFQNTGELFF
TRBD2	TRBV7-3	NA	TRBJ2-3	TGTGCCAGCAGCTTGGGACTAGCGGATAAAGATACGCAGTATTTT	CASSLGLADKDTQYF
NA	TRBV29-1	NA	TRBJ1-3	TGCAGCGTTCTCGTTCGTTCTGGAAACACCATATATTTT	CSVLVRSGNTIYF